These T cell receptor beta chains were read from a single sample in a study of PD-L1 blockade in urothelial cancer. Libraries were prepared by immunoSEQ multiplex PCR; TCRdb keeps only in-frame clonotypes and omits some of them. The sample has under 120,000 clones, 70% to 85% seen once. The source material was PBMCs, sampled around atezolizumab (anti-PD-L1) treatment. The receptor source for this set is a man aged 50 or older with urothelial cancer. Each CDR3 is given with its conserved first and last residue. The order of the fields is CDR3 DNA, CDR3 protein, J gene, V gene, CDR3 length, clone size, D gene. D genes are given only for firm matches. The size of a clone is reported for some rows only, either as once, few or many, or as a class for expanded clones.

CDR3 DNA: TGTGCCAGCAGCAAAGGGGGCGGACAGGGGTTGGGAATGGCTGAAGCTTTCTTT
CDR3 protein: CASSKGGGQGLGMAEAFF
J gene: TRBJ1-1
V gene: TRBV21-1
CDR3 length: 18
clone size: .
D gene: .

CDR3 DNA: TGCGCCAGCAGCGGTTTGTCGGGGAACACTGAAGCTTTCTTT
CDR3 protein: CASSGLSGNTEAFF
J gene: TRBJ1-1
V gene: TRBV5-1
CDR3 length: 14
clone size: once
D gene: .

CDR3 DNA: TGTGCCAGCAGTTTAGCAGGGGTGGTACACGAGCAGTACTTC
CDR3 protein: CASSLAGVVHEQYF
J gene: TRBJ2-7
V gene: TRBV27
CDR3 length: 14
clone size: .
D gene: .

CDR3 DNA: TGCGCCAGCAGCTTGGGGGACCGGGACTTATTCAACACCGGGGAGCTGTTTTTT
CDR3 protein: CASSLGDRDLFNTGELFF
J gene: TRBJ2-2
V gene: TRBV5-1
CDR3 length: 18
clone size: .
D gene: .

CDR3 DNA: TGCGCCAGCAGTGTTGGACAGGGCCCCTACGAGCAGTACTTC
CDR3 protein: CASSVGQGPYEQYF
J gene: TRBJ2-7
V gene: TRBV10-1
CDR3 length: 14
clone size: .
D gene: TRBD1

CDR3 DNA: TGTGCCAGCAGCTTGCACTCCGGGACAGGGGGTACAGATACGCAGTATTTT
CDR3 protein: CASSLHSGTGGTDTQYF
J gene: TRBJ2-3
V gene: TRBV7-2
CDR3 length: 17
clone size: .
D gene: TRBD1

CDR3 DNA: TGCGCCAGCAGCCAAGACACAGGGACCGACACTGAAGCTTTCTTT
CDR3 protein: CASSQDTGTDTEAFF
J gene: TRBJ1-1
V gene: TRBV4-1
CDR3 length: 15
clone size: few
D gene: .

CDR3 DNA: TGTGCCAGCAGTCCCGGTACTAGGGTCACTGAAGCTTTCTTT
CDR3 protein: CASSPGTRVTEAFF
J gene: TRBJ1-1
V gene: TRBV27
CDR3 length: 14
clone size: once
D gene: .

CDR3 DNA: TGCGCCAGCAGCCAAGTTCTAGCGGGAGGCCGGCATGAGCAGTTCTTC
CDR3 protein: CASSQVLAGGRHEQFF
J gene: TRBJ2-1
V gene: TRBV4-1
CDR3 length: 16
clone size: .
D gene: TRBD2

CDR3 DNA: TGTGCCAGTAAGGGAGTAGTGAATGAGCAGTTCTTC
CDR3 protein: CASKGVVNEQFF
J gene: TRBJ2-1
V gene: TRBV19
CDR3 length: 12
clone size: .
D gene: .

CDR3 DNA: TGCAGCGTTGGGGGTATCCGGGACATGAACACTGAAGCTTTCTTT
CDR3 protein: CSVGGIRDMNTEAFF
J gene: TRBJ1-1
V gene: TRBV29-1
CDR3 length: 15
clone size: .
D gene: .

CDR3 DNA: TGTGCCAGCAGCCCCCTCGGGGGAGGAGATACGCAGTATTTT
CDR3 protein: CASSPLGGGDTQYF
J gene: TRBJ2-3
V gene: TRBV7-2
CDR3 length: 14
clone size: .
D gene: .

CDR3 DNA: TGTGCCAGCGTGACCCTCGTAGGACAAAACGTCATGGGCAATCAGCCCCAGCATTTT
CDR3 protein: CASVTLVGQNVMGNQPQHF
J gene: TRBJ1-5
V gene: TRBV28
CDR3 length: 19
clone size: .
D gene: .

CDR3 DNA: TGTGCCAGTAGTACGCTGGGGAAGGGGTTTGATCTGAGCAATGAGCAGTTCTTC
CDR3 protein: CASSTLGKGFDLSNEQFF
J gene: TRBJ2-1
V gene: TRBV19
CDR3 length: 18
clone size: .
D gene: .

CDR3 DNA: TGTGCCAGCAGACTTCAACAGGGGGTAGCCACTGAAGCTTTCTTT
CDR3 protein: CASRLQQGVATEAFF
J gene: TRBJ1-1
V gene: TRBV28
CDR3 length: 15
clone size: .
D gene: TRBD1

CDR3 DNA: TGTGCCAGCAGTTTCTTATTGGGACAGGGGGACACTGAAGCTTTCTTT
CDR3 protein: CASSFLLGQGDTEAFF
J gene: TRBJ1-1
V gene: TRBV28
CDR3 length: 16
clone size: .
D gene: TRBD1

CDR3 DNA: TGTGCCACCAGCAGTAGGGGGCGACAGGGCTCGAACACTGAAGCTTTCTTT
CDR3 protein: CATSSRGRQGSNTEAFF
J gene: TRBJ1-1
V gene: TRBV15
CDR3 length: 17
clone size: .
D gene: TRBD1

CDR3 DNA: TGTGCCAGCAGTCCCGCCGGACTAGCGGGAGGAGGGCCCTCCTACGAGCAGTACTTC
CDR3 protein: CASSPAGLAGGGPSYEQYF
J gene: TRBJ2-7
V gene: TRBV27
CDR3 length: 19
clone size: .
D gene: TRBD2

CDR3 DNA: TGTGCCAGCAGCTTAACACCCTGGACTAGCGGAAACACAGATACGCAGTATTTT
CDR3 protein: CASSLTPWTSGNTDTQYF
J gene: TRBJ2-3
V gene: TRBV7-3
CDR3 length: 18
clone size: .
D gene: TRBD2

CDR3 DNA: TGTGCCAGTAGTAGCACAGGGGGAACCTATAATTCACCCCTCCACTTT
CDR3 protein: CASSSTGGTYNSPLHF
J gene: TRBJ1-6
V gene: TRBV19
CDR3 length: 16
clone size: .
D gene: TRBD1

CDR3 DNA: TGTACCAGCAGTGAATCGAACACCATATATTTT
CDR3 protein: CTSSESNTIYF
J gene: TRBJ1-3
V gene: TRBV2
CDR3 length: 11
clone size: .
D gene: .

CDR3 DNA: TGTGCCAGCAGCCCAGTCCCGGGACAGGGTTGGGGTTCCTATGGCTACACCTTC
CDR3 protein: CASSPVPGQGWGSYGYTF
J gene: TRBJ1-2
V gene: TRBV16
CDR3 length: 18
clone size: many
D gene: TRBD1

CDR3 DNA: TGTGCCTGGAGTCGCCAGGTTGGTATTTACGAGCAGTACTTC
CDR3 protein: CAWSRQVGIYEQYF
J gene: TRBJ2-7
V gene: TRBV30
CDR3 length: 14
clone size: .
D gene: .

CDR3 DNA: TGTGCCAGTAGTATGACCAAATCAACAGGGGACATTCAGTACTTC
CDR3 protein: CASSMTKSTGDIQYF
J gene: TRBJ2-4
V gene: TRBV19
CDR3 length: 15
clone size: .
D gene: TRBD1

CDR3 DNA: TGTGCCAGCAGACGGGACAACACAGATACGCAGTATTTT
CDR3 protein: CASRRDNTDTQYF
J gene: TRBJ2-3
V gene: TRBV6-6
CDR3 length: 13
clone size: .
D gene: .

CDR3 DNA: TGTGCCAGCAGCATAGCGGGATCCGGGGAGCTGTTTTTT
CDR3 protein: CASSIAGSGELFF
J gene: TRBJ2-2
V gene: TRBV7-3
CDR3 length: 13
clone size: .
D gene: TRBD2

CDR3 DNA: TGTGCCAGCAGCTTAGCGGGAGGGAGGAATGAGCAGTTCTTC
CDR3 protein: CASSLAGGRNEQFF
J gene: TRBJ2-1
V gene: TRBV7-8
CDR3 length: 14
clone size: .
D gene: TRBD2

CDR3 DNA: TGTGCCAGCAGTTTGACGGGATTGGAGTATTTT
CDR3 protein: CASSLTGLEYF
J gene: TRBJ2-3
V gene: TRBV6-6
CDR3 length: 11
clone size: few
D gene: .

CDR3 DNA: TGCGCCAGCAGCTCCAGGACAGGGAGAACAGATACGCAGTATTTT
CDR3 protein: CASSSRTGRTDTQYF
J gene: TRBJ2-3
V gene: TRBV5-1
CDR3 length: 15
clone size: .
D gene: TRBD1